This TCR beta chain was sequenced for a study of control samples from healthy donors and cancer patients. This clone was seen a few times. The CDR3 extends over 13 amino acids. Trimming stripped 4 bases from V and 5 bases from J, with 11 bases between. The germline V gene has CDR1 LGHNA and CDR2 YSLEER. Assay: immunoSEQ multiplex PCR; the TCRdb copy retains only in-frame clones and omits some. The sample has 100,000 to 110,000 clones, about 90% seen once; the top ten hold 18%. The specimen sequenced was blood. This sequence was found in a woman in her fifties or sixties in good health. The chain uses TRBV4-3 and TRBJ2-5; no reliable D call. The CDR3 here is CASSLNFGETQYF. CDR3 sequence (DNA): TGCGCCAGCAGCCTCAATTTTGGGGAGACCCAGTACTTC.